This TCR beta chain was sequenced for a study of post-analysis software for immune sequencing data. V shed 6 bases, J shed 7 bases, and the junction held 7 bases outside the gene matches. The length of the CDR3 is 14 residues. Of note for this clonotype: Its antigen is unknown.

Whole-study findings and limits: The five TRBV segments detected at higher frequency in patients than in controls included TRBV5-6, TRBV5-1 and TRBV20-1.

The library was made from cDNA and included unique molecular identifiers. MiXCR, applied by TCRdb to the PCR reads, yields one record per CDR3 protein. The data show approximately 770,000 distinct CDR3 sequences, about 43% seen once. The source is a girl aged 10 to 17 with multiple sclerosis. Sequenced material: blood. This rearrangement joins TRBV12-3 or TRBV12-4 to TRBJ2-7; 12 positions agree with TRBD2. The CDR3 sequence: CASSPSGRAQEQYF. CDR3 bases: TGTGCCAGCAGCCCTAGCGGGAGGGCCCAAGAGCAGTACTTC.